This TCR beta chain was sequenced for a study of cytomegalovirus exposure and HLA in healthy donors. 13 Jbeta primers and 60 Vbeta primers were used for the PCR. Measured with immunoSEQ multiplex PCR; TCRdb has only the in-frame clones, and not every one. The sample shows around 50,000 clones, roughly 75% of them seen only once. The CDR3 sequence is 13 residues long. The ends were cut back, 8 bases at V and 7 bases at J, with 12 bases in the middle. V is TRBV23-1 and J is TRBJ1-6; tentatively, D is TRBD1 (5 bases). TRBV23-1 is identified as an open reading frame with a role that is uncertain. This sequence was found in a man aged 25 to 45 in good health and CMV-seropositive. What was sequenced was PBMCs. CDR3 coding DNA: TGCGCCAGCTGGAGGGCAGGGAATTCACCCCTCCACTTT. Its protein is CASWRAGNSPLHF.